This TCR beta chain was recovered during a study of blood T cell repertoires in COVID-19. Study as a whole: Spain, Italy and the United States supplied samples that represented acute and convalescent COVID-19. T cells, B-cell-depleted T cells, or PBMCs provided the cDNA or gDNA that served as material.

This clone appeared once. Adults between about 18 and 89 years of age took part from 20 to 25 US areas. Participant-reported clinical history was the basis for cohort assignment. The germline CDR1 and CDR2 sequences are KGHSH and LQKENI. The CDR3 runs 16 residues. Trimming stripped 1 base from V and 2 bases from J, with 15 bases between. Data came from immunoSEQ multiplex PCR; TCRdb stores just in-frame clones and leaves some out. The sample contains 170,000 or so clones, 88% of which appear only once. The sequencing input was PBMCs or T cells enriched from blood (not recorded which). The gene calls are TRBV18 and TRBJ2-7; TRBD2 might be the D (5 bases). The source of this sequence is a woman younger than 30 who had recovered from COVID-19. The CDR3, as DNA: TGTGCCAGCTCACCACGGATAGCGAGAGAGACCTACGAGCAGTACTTC. Protein: CASSPRIARETYEQYF.